Sequencing of this T cell receptor (beta chain) was carried out in a study of blood T cell repertoires in COVID-19. Study as a whole: Some COVID-19 samples were acute and others convalescent; all came from the United States, Italy and Spain. PBMCs, B-cell-depleted T cells, or T cells provided the cDNA or gDNA that made up the material.

This CDR3 is built from 14 residues. Germline lookup yields CDR1 SGHRS and CDR2 YFSETQ. V was clipped by 3 bases and J by 4 bases, with 13 bases between them. In the study's own analysis: Amplification of reference gene primers provided the estimated nucleated cell counts. Sequenced by immunoSEQ multiplex PCR; TCRdb stores in-frame clones only, minus some. For V, J and clone size, that table is used; D and trimming come from the DNA. This table has fewer than 250,000 clones, 85% appearing once. The rearrangement uses TRBV5-1 and TRBJ1-2; perhaps TRBD1 as D (5 bases). The receptor was isolated from a man in his forties with acute or convalescent COVID-19. The specimen sequenced was peripheral blood. Here the CDR3 DNA reads TGCGCCAGCAGCTACCGGGGGGGGACCTATGGCTACACCTTC. Translated: CASSYRGGTYGYTF.